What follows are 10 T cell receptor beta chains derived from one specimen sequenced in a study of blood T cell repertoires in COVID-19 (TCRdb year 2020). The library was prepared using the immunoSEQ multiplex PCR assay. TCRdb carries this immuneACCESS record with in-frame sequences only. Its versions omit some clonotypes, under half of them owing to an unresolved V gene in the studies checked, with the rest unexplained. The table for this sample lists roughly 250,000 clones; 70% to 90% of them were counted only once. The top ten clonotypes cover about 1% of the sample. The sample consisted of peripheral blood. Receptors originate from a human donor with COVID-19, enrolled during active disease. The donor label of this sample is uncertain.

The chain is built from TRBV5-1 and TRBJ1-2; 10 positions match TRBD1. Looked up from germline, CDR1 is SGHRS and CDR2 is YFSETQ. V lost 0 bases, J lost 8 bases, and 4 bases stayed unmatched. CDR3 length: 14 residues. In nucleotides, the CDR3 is TGCGCCAGCAGCTTGGCCGGGACAGGGGAAGGCTACACCTTC. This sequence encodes CASSLAGTGEGYTF.

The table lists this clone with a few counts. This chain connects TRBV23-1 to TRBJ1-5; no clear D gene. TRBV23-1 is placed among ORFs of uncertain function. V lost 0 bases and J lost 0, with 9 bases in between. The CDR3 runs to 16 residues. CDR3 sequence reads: CASSQSLIYSNQPQHF. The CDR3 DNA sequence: TGCGCCAGCAGTCAATCCCTGATCTATAGCAATCAGCCCCAGCATTTT.

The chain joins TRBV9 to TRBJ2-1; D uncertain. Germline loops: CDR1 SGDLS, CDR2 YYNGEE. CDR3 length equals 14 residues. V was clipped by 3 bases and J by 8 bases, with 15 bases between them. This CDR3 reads CASSGRQVSDEQFF. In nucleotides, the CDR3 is TGTGCCAGCAGCGGGCGCCAGGTTTCCGATGAGCAGTTCTTC.

CDR3 sequence reads: CASSYPRGTQGNEKLFF. CDR3 sequence (DNA): TGTGCCAGCAGTTACCCGAGAGGAACCCAGGGTAATGAAAAACTGTTTTTT. The chain links TRBV6-2 or TRBV6-3 to TRBJ1-4; D perhaps matches TRBD1 (5 bases). Between the trimmed V and J ends, which lost 2 bases and 4 bases, there was a span of 17 bases. The CDR3 contains 17 residues. Germline V lookup: CDR1 MNHEY, CDR2 SVGEGT.

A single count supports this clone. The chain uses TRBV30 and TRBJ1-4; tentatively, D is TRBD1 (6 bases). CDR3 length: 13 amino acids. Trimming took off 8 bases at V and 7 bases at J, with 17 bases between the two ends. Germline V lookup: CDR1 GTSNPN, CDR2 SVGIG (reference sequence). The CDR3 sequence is CAGGVGAREKLFF. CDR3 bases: TGTGCCGGGGGTGTGGGGGCGCGTGAAAAACTGTTTTTT.

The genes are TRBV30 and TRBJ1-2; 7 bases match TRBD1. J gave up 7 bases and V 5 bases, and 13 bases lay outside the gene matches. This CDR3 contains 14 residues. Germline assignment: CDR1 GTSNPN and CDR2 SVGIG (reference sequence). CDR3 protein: CAWRIVTGVGGYTF. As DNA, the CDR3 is TGTGCCTGGCGGATCGTTACAGGGGTGGGTGGCTACACCTTC.

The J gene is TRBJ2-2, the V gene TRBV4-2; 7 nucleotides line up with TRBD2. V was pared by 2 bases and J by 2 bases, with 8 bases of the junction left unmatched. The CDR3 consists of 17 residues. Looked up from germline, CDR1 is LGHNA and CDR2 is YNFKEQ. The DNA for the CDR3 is TGTGCCAGCAGCCAACTTGGGGCTAGCGGTAACACCGGGGAGCTGTTTTTT. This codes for CASSQLGASGNTGELFF.

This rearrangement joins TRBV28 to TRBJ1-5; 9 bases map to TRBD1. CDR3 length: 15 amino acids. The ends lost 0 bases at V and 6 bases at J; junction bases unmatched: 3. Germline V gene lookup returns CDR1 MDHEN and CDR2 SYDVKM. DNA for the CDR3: TGTGCCAGCAGTTTATGGACAGGGGGTGGTCAGCCCCAGCATTTT. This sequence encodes CASSLWTGGGQPQHF.

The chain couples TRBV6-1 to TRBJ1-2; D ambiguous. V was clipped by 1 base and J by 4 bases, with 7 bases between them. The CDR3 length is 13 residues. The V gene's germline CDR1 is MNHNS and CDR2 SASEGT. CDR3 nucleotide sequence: TGTGCCAGCAGTGAAGAGACATTCTATGGCTACACCTTC. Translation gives CASSEETFYGYTF.

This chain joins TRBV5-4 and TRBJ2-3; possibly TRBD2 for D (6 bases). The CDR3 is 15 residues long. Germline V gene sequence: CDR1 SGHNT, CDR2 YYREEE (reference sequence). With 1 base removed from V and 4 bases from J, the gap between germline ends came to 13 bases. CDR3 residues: CASSLRETSADTQYF. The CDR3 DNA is TGTGCCAGCAGCTTGCGGGAGACGTCCGCAGATACGCAGTATTTT.